Detailed here is one T cell receptor beta chain. The antigen is undetermined. MiXCR was run by TCRdb on the reads, yielding one entry per CDR3 protein. The sample has roughly 150,000 distinct CDR3 sequences; less than 25% are singletons. V was clipped by 6 bases and J by 9 bases, with 15 bases between them. Germline V gene sequence: CDR1 MNHEY, CDR2 SVGEGT. This CDR3 spans 13 amino acids. This entry is derived from a study of T cell repertoires in cytomegalovirus infection. About the research overall: Matching HLA type and CMV infection were both indicated by public TCR beta signatures. Study-level findings and limits: It was HLA-C-restricted CMV-specific TCR beta clonotypes that dominated the response ex vivo.

The clonotype originates from a human donor in good health (CMV status not recorded). Some clones in this sample may be carry-over from other donors' samples. The chain has TRBV6-2 or TRBV6-3 and TRBJ2-1; possibly TRBD1 for D (6 bases). What was sequenced was PBMCs. The CDR3 DNA reads as TGTGCCAGCAGAGCTACACAGGGAGCTGAGCAGTTCTTC. It codes for CASRATQGAEQFF.